This T cell receptor (beta chain) was sequenced in a study of blood T cell repertoires in COVID-19. Original methodology: Estimation of nucleated cell counts relied on the amplification of reference gene primers. Sequencing was performed with immunoSEQ multiplex PCR; in TCRdb, only in-frame clones are kept and a portion is missing. That table is the source of V, J and clone size, and D and trimming were worked out from the DNA. The sample shows around 200,000 clones, around 83% of them seen only once. V was clipped by 4 bases and J by 6 bases; unmatched bases: 10. Germline V CDR1 and CDR2: LGHDT, YNNKEL (reference sequence). The CDR3 runs to 16 residues.

The origin of this receptor is a woman of 80 years or more with acute or convalescent COVID-19. This sequence joins TRBV3-1 (or the pseudogene TRBV3-2) and TRBJ1-5; 9 bases align to TRBD1. The sequencing input was peripheral blood. The CDR3 loop reads CASSPTGTGKGQPQHF. CDR3 in DNA: TGTGCCAGCAGCCCAACCGGGACAGGGAAGGGTCAGCCCCAGCATTTT.